Here is one T cell receptor (beta chain) with its context. Its antigen is unknown. These data originate in a study of siplizumab effects on memory and regulatory T cells. Findings of the study overall: In unstimulated cells, naive T cells appeared more diverse than memory T cells and seemed major alloresponse contributors. Alloreactive sequences that could be traced to unstimulated CD4+ memory cells showed a significant reduction under siplizumab.

Clones were read by immunoSEQ multiplex PCR, and TCRdb kept only the in-frame ones, dropping some. The table has under 140,000 clones, roughly 92% seen once; the top ten hold 1.3%. The receptor comes from a human donor in good health. Source material: CD4+ T cells sorted from blood.

The CDR3 protein is CASSPVASHSYEQYF. The CDR3 DNA follows: TGTGCCAGTAGTCCTGTTGCTAGTCACTCCTACGAGCAGTACTTC. The rearrangement links TRBV19 to TRBJ2-7; no clear D gene. This CDR3 contains 15 residues. Trimming removed 5 bases from V and 0 bases from J, with 14 bases in between. CDR1 and CDR2 from the germline V gene are LNHDA and SQIVND (reference sequence). Full variable domain (outside the CDR3, taken from reference TRBV19 and TRBJ2-7): DGGITQSPKYLFRKEGQNVTLSCEQNLNHDAMYWYRQDPGQGLRLIYYSQIVNDFQKGDIAEGYSVSREKKESFPLTVTSAQKNPTAFYLCASSPVASHSYEQYFGPGTRLTVT.